The text below deals with one T cell receptor beta chain. Its antigen remains undetermined. No much larger clone exists at a distance of one base, and base qualities are not known. Whole blood was collected in K2EDTA tubes by collaborating institutions according to the institutions' own protocols. For TCRbeta analysis, collaborator samples were shipped as frozen whole blood, as isolated PBMCs, or as DNA extracted from either sample type. The record originates from a study of blood T cell repertoires in COVID-19 (dated by TCRdb to 2018 to 2020). A note on the overall study: The collaborator samples originated in the United States, Italy and Spain and spanned the acute and convalescent phases of COVID-19. The prospective study material was composed of cDNA or gDNA derived from T cells, B-cell-depleted T cells, or PBMCs. Deeply sampled blood TCRbeta repertoires from subjects exposed to, actively infected with, or recovered from COVID-19 were included in the dataset. A freely available public database, intended as a resource for researchers studying the immune response to SARS-CoV-2, is where the repertoires were released. Samples were obtained from the ongoing ImmuneRACE study (first 160 participants) and from roughly 1,300 subjects provided by 6 global collaborators. Nearly every sample came with metadata listing a de-identified subject ID, COVID-19 status, age in years and sex. Where available, HLA class I and class II types were taken from metadata supplied by the sample provider and were not determined by assay-based typing.

Points the paper makes about the study in general: Clinical and demographic metadata were provided uncurated, with the amount varying by source and participant.

TCRbeta CDR3 regions were amplified from genomic DNA by means of the immunoSEQ Assay, a bias-controlled multiplex PCR. Concerning the study's data processing: Within the assay, amplification of reference gene primers was used to estimate how many nucleated cells each sample contained. To quantify the absolute abundance of each unique TCRbeta CDR3 rearrangement, sequence reads were collapsed and filtered. Productive Simpson clonality was computed per sample as the square root of Simpson's diversity index over productive rearrangements. Drawn from immuneACCESS, this table holds only the in-frame rearrangements with V and J called that TCRdb kept. Clones are partly lost; checked studies trace under half to an unresolved V gene and leave the rest unexplained. V, J and clone size derive from that table, while D and trimming were established from the DNA sequence. For this sample the table gives under 50,000 clones, of which roughly nine tenths were detected only once. Roughly 19% of the sample rests with the top ten.

The CDR3, from cysteine to phenylalanine, totals 15 residues. Of the read, only the CDR3 DNA is kept; its 45 bases are in frame from base 1. CDR1 and CDR2, per the germline V gene, are KGHDR and SFDVKD. The germline V and J ends show losses of 3 bases and 3 bases respectively, and no gene match explains 3 bases of the junction. This receptor was obtained from a man between 70 and 80 years old with active COVID-19. Source material: peripheral blood. The chain links TRBV24-1 with TRBJ2-1; 8 nucleotides in the junction match TRBD2. This receptor has the CDR3 CATSDGGTSYNEQFF. The DNA sequence reads TGTGCCACCAGTGATGGGGGGACTAGCTACAATGAGCAGTTCTTC.